What follows are 24 T cell receptor beta chains derived from one specimen sequenced in a study of blood T cell repertoires in COVID-19. TCRdb keeps only in-frame clones here, not all; method: immunoSEQ multiplex PCR. Among hundreds of thousands of clones, approximately 91% were seen once, and the ten largest hold approximately 9.8%. What was sequenced was PBMCs or T cells enriched from blood (not recorded which). The receptors were gathered from a middle-aged woman who had recovered from COVID-19.

This clone has only one observation. At one end the junction does not follow the germline gene, possibly because of a read error. V is TRBV7-2 and J is TRBJ2-5; TRBD2 agrees at 13 bases. This CDR3 region has 14 residues. Looked up from germline, CDR1 is SGHTA and CDR2 is FQGNSA. The CDR3 sequence is CASSLALAGGLPDF. The DNA for the CDR3 is TGTGCCAGCAGCCTCGCACTAGCGGGGGGGCTTCCCGACTTC.

This clone was seen just once. V is TRBV10-1 and J is TRBJ2-7; 10 nucleotides agree with TRBD1. This CDR3 contains 15 residues. The trim removed 2 bases at V and 3 bases at J, leaving 4 bases unmatched. Per the germline V gene, CDR1 is WNHNN and CDR2 is SYGVQD (reference sequence). The CDR3 DNA reads as TGCGCCAGCAGTGAGGGGGGACAGGGGTTCTACGAGCAGTACTTC. Amino acids: CASSEGGQGFYEQYF.

The J gene is TRBJ1-1, the V gene TRBV28; D is possibly TRBD1 (5 bases). The CDR3 covers 16 residues. V lost 2 bases and J 6 bases, leaving 19 bases between the germline ends. Looked up from germline, CDR1 is MDHEN and CDR2 is SYDVKM. The CDR3 coding sequence is TGTGCCAGCAGTTTAAGACCAGCCTCCGGCAGGGCTGAAGCTTTCTTT. Translated, it gives CASSLRPASGRAEAFF.

The CDR3 sequence is CAWSTGRGNQPQHF. The CDR3 nucleotides are TGTGCCTGGAGCACGGGCAGGGGTAATCAGCCCCAGCATTTT. The rearrangement uses TRBV30 and TRBJ1-5; perhaps TRBD1 as D (6 bases). The V end was cut by 3 bases, the J end by 4 bases, with 13 bases between. The CDR3 spans 14 residues. CDR1 and CDR2 (germline): GTSNPN, SVGIG (reference sequence).

This clone turned up a few times. The gene calls are TRBV7-9 and TRBJ2-1; 8 bases line up with TRBD2. The CDR3 spans 16 residues. The V gene's germline CDR1 is SEHNR and CDR2 FQNEAQ (reference sequence). V lost 5 bases and J lost 7; bases outside the gene matches: 13. The CDR3 spells CASSPPSGGAGNEQFF. The CDR3 DNA follows: TGTGCCAGCAGCCCCCCCTCCGGGGGGGCGGGTAATGAGCAGTTCTTC.

The V call is TRBV30, the J call TRBJ2-7; 9 bases match TRBD2. V shed 4 bases and J 0 bases; nucleotides not matched to a gene: 10. Germline loops: CDR1 GTSNPN, CDR2 SVGIG (reference sequence). This CDR3 region has 16 residues. The CDR3 nucleotides are TGTGCCTGGAACAGGCCAAAGACTAGCGGCTCCTACGAGCAGTACTTC. Translating gives CAWNRPKTSGSYEQYF.

In the case of this clone: Sequence at one end of the junction differs from germline and may be a read error. The chain uses TRBV6-5 and TRBJ1-5; unclear D gene. CDR1 is MNHEY and CDR2 is SVGAGI in the germline V gene. The length of the CDR3 is 13 residues. The CDR3 spells CASTRGSNQPQHF. The CDR3 nucleotides are TGTGCCAGCACCCGAGGGAGTAATCAACCCCAGCATTTT.

This sequence joins TRBV27 and TRBJ1-4; 10 bases line up with TRBD1. Germline V gene data show CDR1 as MNHEY and CDR2 as SMNVEV (reference sequence). J gave up 13 bases and V 0 bases, and 11 bases lay outside the gene matches. The CDR3 runs 16 residues. CDR3 coding DNA: TGTGCCAGCAGTTTATCAGCGGGGACAGGGGAAGTTAGACTGTTTTTT. This sequence encodes CASSLSAGTGEVRLFF. Looking up the rest from reference TRBV27 and TRBJ1-4 gives the full variable domain: EAQVTQNPRYLITVTGKKLTVTCSQNMNHEYMSWYRQDPGLGLRQIYYSMNVEVTDKGDVPEGYKVSRKEKRNFPLILESPSPNQTSLYFCASSLSAGTGEVRLFFGSGTQLSVL.

This clone was counted a single time. The V call is TRBV20-1, the J call TRBJ2-5; 7 nucleotides align to TRBD1. The germline CDR1 and CDR2 sequences are DFQATT and SNEGSKA (reference sequence). V lost 5 bases, J lost 3 bases, and 9 bases stayed unmatched. The CDR3 covers 14 residues. In DNA, the CDR3 is TGCAGTGCTCGTGGGGTCGGACAGGAAGAGACCCAGTACTTC. This translates into CSARGVGQEETQYF.

This clone was seen once. The V call is TRBV15, the J call TRBJ1-3; D ambiguous. Per the germline V gene, CDR1 is LNHNV and CDR2 is YYDKDF (reference sequence). The V end lost 1 base, the J end lost 4 bases, and 5 bases lay between the germline ends. CDR3 length: 13 amino acids. The CDR3 region has the DNA TGTGCCACCAGCAGAGCCCTCGGAAACACCATATATTTT. As protein: CATSRALGNTIYF.

The chain couples TRBV7-9 to TRBJ2-7, with a tentative D call TRBD2 (5 bases). Germline CDR1 and CDR2: SEHNR and FQNEAQ (reference sequence). V lost 5 bases to trimming and J lost 6 bases, with 17 bases between them. The CDR3 totals 14 residues. CDR3 sequence reads: CASSITRQGGEQYF. The CDR3 DNA sequence: TGTGCCAGCAGCATAACTCGTCAAGGAGGCGAGCAGTACTTC.

V gene TRBV14 combines with J gene TRBJ1-4; D possibly corresponds to TRBD1 (5 bases). The CDR3 is 14 amino acids. Looked up from germline, CDR1 is SGHDN and CDR2 is FVKESK. V shed 4 bases and J shed 6 bases, with 12 bases lying between them. CDR3 sequence reads: CASSPGGIDEKLFF. CDR3 in DNA: TGTGCCAGCAGCCCCGGGGGGATAGATGAAAAACTGTTTTTT.

J is TRBJ2-1 and V is TRBV5-1; possible D gene TRBD1, 6 bases. V was clipped by 1 base and J by 8 bases, with 25 bases between them. Germline loops: CDR1 SGHRS, CDR2 YFSETQ. This CDR3 has 18 amino acids. CDR3 protein: CASSLRGDKLKRGDEQFF. The CDR3 coding sequence is TGCGCCAGCAGCTTGAGAGGGGACAAGTTGAAAAGGGGCGATGAGCAGTTCTTC.

DNA for the CDR3: TGTGCCGCCGGGACAGGGGCGTCGAACTATGGCTACACCTTC. This encodes CAAGTGASNYGYTF. The V gene is TRBV10-3, the J gene TRBJ1-2; 10 positions match TRBD1. V was clipped by 11 bases and J by 2 bases; unmatched bases: 8. The CDR3 has 14 residues. Germline loops: CDR1 ENHRY, CDR2 SYGVKD.

This clone was seen just once. The V and J genes are TRBV5-1 and TRBJ2-2, with D possibly being TRBD1 (6 bases). Trimming cost V 2 bases and J 2 bases, with 13 bases left between them. There are 16 residues in the CDR3. In germline, CDR1 is SGHRS, CDR2 YFSETQ. CDR3 residues: CASSLIPGQNTGELFF. The CDR3 DNA reads TGCGCCAGCAGCTTAATACCGGGACAAAACACCGGGGAGCTGTTTTTT.

The CDR3 loop is CASSLSPGSNEQFF. The DNA of the CDR3 is TGCGCCAGCAGCTTGTCCCCGGGGTCCAATGAGCAGTTCTTC. The chain couples TRBV5-1 to TRBJ2-1; a possible D gene is TRBD2 (5 bases). The CDR3 contains 14 residues. Trimming removed 1 base from V and 6 bases from J, with 11 bases in between. CDR1 and CDR2 (germline): SGHRS, YFSETQ.

The chain is built from TRBV4-3 and TRBJ2-5, with D maybe TRBD2 (6 bases). The CDR3 totals 15 residues. The germline V gene encodes CDR1 LGHNA and CDR2 YSLEER. Trimming left V 3 bases short and J 3 bases short, with 14 bases between. The CDR3 sequence: CASSQEGHLEETQYF. CDR3 nucleotides: TGCGCCAGCAGCCAGGAGGGGCATCTGGAAGAGACCCAGTACTTC.

V usage is TRBV4-3 and J usage is TRBJ2-1; the D gene is possibly TRBD2 (5 bases). There are 16 residues in the CDR3. Trimming shortened V by 0 bases and J by 4 bases, and 13 bases separated the two germline ends. Per germline, CDR1 LGHNA and CDR2 YSLEER. The CDR3 loop reads CASSQDASQYYNEQFF. CDR3 in DNA: TGCGCCAGCAGCCAAGATGCTAGCCAGTATTACAATGAGCAGTTCTTC.

The rearrangement uses TRBV30 and TRBJ2-7; 8 positions agree with TRBD1. Germline V CDR1 and CDR2: GTSNPN, SVGIG (reference sequence). V lost 3 bases to trimming and J lost 1 base; unmatched junction nucleotides: 5. The CDR3 length is 14 residues. The CDR3 sequence: CAWSFGQGSYEQYF. The CDR3 nucleotides read TGTGCCTGGAGCTTCGGACAGGGATCCTACGAGCAGTACTTC.

The chain uses TRBV23-1 and TRBJ1-5; 7 nucleotides match TRBD1. TRBV23-1 is an ORF, and what it does is uncertain. Germline trimming cut 4 bases from V and 0 bases from J; bases unmatched to any gene: 6. CDR3 length equals 16 residues. This chain's CDR3 is CASSPSTGNSNQPQHF. The CDR3 DNA is TGCGCCAGCAGTCCATCGACAGGGAATAGCAATCAGCCCCAGCATTTT.

The CDR3 sequence: CASEQGFNSYEQYF. Written as DNA, the CDR3 is TGTGCCAGCGAACAGGGCTTCAATTCCTACGAGCAGTACTTC. V and J are TRBV28 and TRBJ2-7, with a tentative D call TRBD1 (6 bases). This CDR3 is built from 14 residues. Germline V CDR1 and CDR2: MDHEN, SYDVKM. V was pared by 8 bases and J by 1 base, with 15 bases between.

This clone was observed a single time. The J gene is TRBJ1-6, the V gene TRBV7-6; weak D call: TRBD1 (5 bases). The CDR3 totals 16 residues. CDR1 is SGHVS and CDR2 is FNYEAQ in the germline V gene. V was pared by 3 bases and J by 10 bases, with 19 bases between. The CDR3 coding sequence is TGTGCCAGCAGCTTGGAGGTGCGGGGGAGAGGGTCACCCCTCCACTTT. Residues: CASSLEVRGRGSPLHF.

The CDR3 coding sequence is TGCAGCGTCCGGACTAGCGGACCTTACAATGAGCAGTTCTTC. Its translation: CSVRTSGPYNEQFF. The chain uses TRBV29-1 and TRBJ2-1; 10 bases fit TRBD2. J lost 4 bases, V lost 6 bases, and 6 bases had no gene match. CDR1 SQVTM and CDR2 ANQGSEA come from the germline V gene. The CDR3 spans 14 residues.

CDR3 residues: CASSPRTGNSYEQYF. In DNA form, the CDR3 reads TGCGCCAGCAGCCCGAGGACAGGGAACTCCTACGAGCAGTACTTC. This chain connects TRBV5-1 to TRBJ2-7; the match to TRBD1 covers 8 bases. The V gene end was trimmed by 4 bases and the J gene end by 0 bases; junction bases not matched to a gene: 6. This CDR3 comprises 15 residues. CDR1 and CDR2 from the germline V gene are SGHRS and YFSETQ.